This T cell receptor (beta chain) is drawn from a study of T cell responses to AZD1222 COVID-19 vaccine. General study points: Just a handful of AZD1222 recipients were seropositive at baseline. There were repertoire samples only from the period after the peak T cell response.

Only in-frame clones appear in the TCRdb table, and some are missing; sequencing was by immunoSEQ multiplex PCR. Of 95,000 to 100,000 clones detected, approximately 84% appear once; the ten largest clones hold 16%. On this clone: Its antigen is unknown.

V was cut by 8 bases and J by 3 bases, with 16 bases left in between. CDR1 and CDR2 (germline): LNHDA, SQIVND (reference sequence). CDR3 length: 14 residues. Specimen: peripheral blood, collected on day 0 of AZD1222 vaccination. The J gene is TRBJ1-1, the V gene TRBV19; a weak D match, TRBD1 (6 bases). This sequence originates from an adult in good health. The CDR3 protein is CASFRSGAHTEAFF. CDR3 sequence (DNA): TGTGCCAGTTTCCGCTCAGGGGCACACACTGAAGCTTTCTTT.